This T cell receptor beta chain was sequenced in a study of a mutant IDH1 vaccine in newly diagnosed glioma. Overall study results and limits: Alterations occurring in top peripheral T cell clonotypes seemed unrelated to pseudoprogression.

Comment on this clone: What it binds is not known.

Time point noted: week 35, safety follow-up. Every vaccine dose comprised 300 ug of mutant IDH1 20-mer peptide plus topical imiquimod. All eight of the vaccinations patients received fell in weeks 1, 3, 5, 7, 11, 15, 19 and 23. The astrocytomas were IDH1-mutant, ATRX-negative, and WHO grade 3 or 4. Measured with immunoSEQ multiplex PCR; TCRdb has only the in-frame clones, and not every one. The data show tens of thousands of clones, around three quarters seen once. Germline values: CDR1 SEHNR, CDR2 FQNEAQ (reference sequence). Trimming removed 5 bases at V and 4 bases at J, with 18 bases between. There are 15 residues in the CDR3.

This TCR was sampled from a man aged 50-59 years with glioma. The chain couples TRBV7-9 to TRBJ2-7; D tentatively reads TRBD1 or TRBD2 (5 bases each). Sequenced here: PBMCs, sampled from a glioma patient whose treatment included an IDH1 peptide vaccine. CDR3 in DNA: TGTGCCAGCAGCGTTCTCCGGGACGCAGATTACGAGCAGTACTTC. Translated: CASSVLRDADYEQYF.